Following are 27 T cell receptor beta chains from one sample sequenced in a study of immune cell composition in non-small cell lung cancer. Normal lung was taken at the farthest possible site, at least 3 cm from tumour. Using immunoSEQ multiplex PCR, the repertoire was profiled, and TCRdb retains in-frame clones only, with some absent. The sample lists 5,200 or so clones; more than 70% were seen once. The sample was non-adjacent lung tissue. The receptors derive from a human donor with non-small cell lung cancer. Some clones in this sample may be carry-over from other donors' samples.

The V call is TRBV7-8, the J call TRBJ2-3; no definite D call. Trimming shortened V by 1 base and J by 6 bases, and 20 bases separated the two germline ends. In germline, CDR1 is SGHVS, CDR2 FQNEAQ. CDR3 length equals 17 residues. The chain's CDR3 is CASSLGPVTRSVDTQYF. DNA for the CDR3: TGTGCCAGCAGCTTAGGTCCGGTTACCCGATCGGTGGATACGCAGTATTTT.

The chain combines TRBV30 with TRBJ2-7; 11 nucleotides match TRBD2. Germline CDR1 is GTSNPN and CDR2 is SVGIG (reference sequence). V lost 5 bases, J lost 3 bases, and 6 bases stayed unmatched. The CDR3 is 14 amino acids. The chain's CDR3 is CAWDGTSGFYEQYF. The DNA for the CDR3 is TGTGCCTGGGATGGGACTAGCGGATTCTACGAGCAGTACTTC.

This chain links TRBV7-2 with TRBJ2-7; 8 positions match TRBD2. Germline CDR1 and CDR2: SGHTA and FQGNSA. After removal of 5 bases from V and 3 bases from J, the junction contained 12 bases not matched to a gene. This CDR3 region has 16 residues. The DNA for the CDR3 is TGTGCCAGCAGCCGGGGGGGATTCAGCGTGAACTACGAGCAGTACTTC. Protein sequence: CASSRGGFSVNYEQYF. Drawing the rest from reference TRBV7-2 and TRBJ2-7, the complete variable domain is GAGVSQSPSNKVTEKGKDVELRCDPISGHTALYWYRQSLGQGLEFLIYFQGNSAPDKSGLPSDRFSAERTGGSVSTLTIQRTQQEDSAVYLCASSRGGFSVNYEQYFGPGTRLTVT.

This clone was detected only once. The CDR3 sequence is CASTPGLAGGRDEQFF. The DNA for the CDR3 is TGTGCCAGCACCCCGGGACTAGCGGGGGGGCGGGATGAGCAGTTCTTC. This sequence joins TRBV27 and TRBJ2-1; 16 nucleotides agree with TRBD2. The CDR3 contains 16 residues. After removal of 7 bases from V and 8 bases from J, the junction contained 8 bases not matched to a gene. Germline V lookup: CDR1 MNHEY, CDR2 SMNVEV (reference sequence).

The chain carries TRBV2 and TRBJ2-1; D may be TRBD1 (5 bases). The V gene's germline CDR1 is SNHLY and CDR2 FYNNEI. V gave up 4 bases and J gave up 0 bases, with 7 bases separating them. The CDR3 spans 14 residues. Written as DNA, the CDR3 is TGTGCCAGCAGTGCCGACAGCTCCTACAATGAGCAGTTCTTC. Amino acid sequence: CASSADSSYNEQFF.

This clone has only one observation. The V gene is TRBV27, the J gene TRBJ2-1, with 15 bases fitting TRBD2. The germline gives CDR1 MNHEY, CDR2 SMNVEV (reference sequence). CDR3 length: 17 residues. Losses at the gene ends were 4 bases for V and 6 bases for J; bases not matched to a gene: 7. In DNA form, the CDR3 reads TGTGCCAGCAGTTCAAATCTGGGACTAGCGGGAGGCAATGAGCAGTTCTTC. Translation: CASSSNLGLAGGNEQFF.

V usage is TRBV10-3 and J usage is TRBJ2-3, with D unresolved. Per germline, CDR1 ENHRY and CDR2 SYGVKD. CDR3 length: 12 amino acids. V was shortened by 0 bases and J by 11 bases, with 9 bases between the two germline ends. CDR3 coding DNA: TGTGCCATCAGTGAGTCTCCTAGGCGGCAGTATTTT. Translation: CAISESPRRQYF.

The CDR3 DNA follows: TGTGCCAGCAGTTTACTGGGCCACCGGACTGAAGCTTTCTTT. It yields the protein CASSLLGHRTEAFF. The rearrangement uses TRBV28 and TRBJ1-1, with D uncertain. The CDR3 runs to 14 residues. V dropped 2 bases and J dropped 5 bases, with 12 bases sitting between them. Germline V gives CDR1 MDHEN, CDR2 SYDVKM.

V usage is TRBV6-1 and J usage is TRBJ2-5; D not certain. The V gene lost 1 base and the J gene lost 7 bases, with 10 bases spanning the gap. This CDR3 is built from 13 residues. Germline V gene lookup returns CDR1 MNHNS and CDR2 SASEGT. The DNA of the CDR3 is TGTGCCAGCAGTGAAGAGAGGCGTGGGACCCAGTACTTC. Amino acid sequence: CASSEERRGTQYF.

V is TRBV29-1 and J is TRBJ2-6; a weak D match, TRBD1 (6 bases). Per the germline V gene, CDR1 is SQVTM and CDR2 is ANQGSEA. V gave up 4 bases and J gave up 0 bases, with 13 bases separating them. This CDR3 has 16 residues. CDR3 nucleotides: TGCAGCGTTGGAAGCACAGGGAGCTCTGGGGCCAACGTCCTGACTTTC. Translating it yields CSVGSTGSSGANVLTF.

The chain employs TRBV5-6 and TRBJ1-2; unclear D gene. Trimming removed 0 bases from V and 5 bases from J, with 11 bases in between. This CDR3 comprises 14 residues. The germline V gene encodes CDR1 SGHDT and CDR2 YYEEEE. The CDR3 reads CASSLAAEPYGYTF. The CDR3, as DNA: TGTGCCAGCAGCTTGGCGGCGGAGCCTTATGGCTACACCTTC.

This chain uses TRBV7-8 with TRBJ2-2; 7 bases align to TRBD2. Germline CDR1 reads SGHVS; CDR2 reads FQNEAQ. V lost 1 base, J lost 5 bases, and 7 bases stayed unmatched. This CDR3 has 16 residues. CDR3 in amino acids: CASSLELLASTGELFF. The CDR3 coding sequence is TGTGCCAGCAGCTTAGAGTTACTAGCGTCGACCGGGGAGCTGTTTTTT.

The V call is TRBV5-1, the J call TRBJ2-5; maybe TRBD1 (6 bases). The V gene lost 7 bases and the J gene lost 1 base, with 14 bases spanning the gap. Per germline, CDR1 SGHRS and CDR2 YFSETQ. The CDR3 loop spans 14 amino acids. The CDR3 DNA reads TGCGCCAGCTACCAGGGGTCTACCCAAGAGACCCAGTACTTC. This translates into CASYQGSTQETQYF.

The chain joins TRBV4-3 to TRBJ2-2, with D uncertain. Trimming pared 0 bases from V and 6 bases from J, leaving 5 bases between. Germline CDR1 reads LGHNA; CDR2 reads YSLEER. CDR3 length: 13 amino acids. The CDR3 reads CASSQDSAGELFF. CDR3 in DNA: TGCGCCAGCAGCCAAGATTCCGCCGGGGAGCTGTTTTTT.

The J gene is TRBJ1-2, the V gene TRBV28; TRBD1 matches at 12 bases. With 6 bases clipped from V and 4 bases from J, the junction kept 6 bases outside the gene matches. The CDR3 length is 15 residues. Germline assignment: CDR1 MDHEN and CDR2 SYDVKM. DNA of the CDR3: TGTGCCAGCAGCCGGCCGGGACAGGGGGCCTATGGCTACACCTTC. Amino acid sequence: CASSRPGQGAYGYTF.

This chain connects TRBV29-1 to TRBJ1-2, with 11 nucleotides matching TRBD1. The CDR3 length is 12 residues. The J segment lost 8 bases and the V segment lost 3 bases, leaving 2 bases of the junction unmatched. Germline CDR1 SQVTM, CDR2 ANQGSEA. As DNA, the CDR3 is TGCAGCGTTGAGGACAGGGGGCACGGCTACACCTTC. It encodes CSVEDRGHGYTF.

The chain has TRBV7-3 and TRBJ2-1; 7 bases line up with TRBD2. Germline CDR1 is SGHTA and CDR2 is FQGTGA. This CDR3 is built from 15 residues. V was clipped by 5 bases and J by 6 bases; unmatched bases: 10. The CDR3 DNA reads as TGTGCCAGCAGCCTAGATTCGGCGGGAGCCAATGAGCAGTTCTTC. Residues: CASSLDSAGANEQFF.

The chain couples TRBV9 to TRBJ2-5; 10 nucleotides match TRBD2. The CDR3 contains 17 residues. Germline trimming cut 4 bases from V and 5 bases from J; bases unmatched to any gene: 14. CDR1 is SGDLS and CDR2 is YYNGEE in the germline V gene. CDR3 sequence: CASSPRLAGVSLETQYF. The CDR3 DNA is TGTGCCAGCAGCCCTAGGCTAGCGGGAGTAAGCCTGGAGACCCAGTACTTC.

This clone showed up just once. The chain combines TRBV5-4 with TRBJ2-7, with 9 positions matching TRBD2. CDR3 length: 15 amino acids. V was clipped by 2 bases and J by 3 bases; unmatched bases: 6. Germline values: CDR1 SGHNT, CDR2 YYREEE (reference sequence). In DNA form, the CDR3 reads TGTGCCAGCAGCTTTGCGGGAGGGCTGAACTACGAGCAGTACTTC. Translated: CASSFAGGLNYEQYF.

The CDR3 coding sequence is TGTGCCTGGAGTGTCCCTAGCGGGACCGATGAGCAGTTCTTC. This gives the protein CAWSVPSGTDEQFF. This chain uses TRBV30 with TRBJ2-1, with TRBD2 matching over 9 bases. This CDR3 is built from 14 residues. V lost 0 bases and J lost 8; bases outside the gene matches: 5. Germline CDR1 is GTSNPN and CDR2 is SVGIG (reference sequence).

The chain joins TRBV30 to TRBJ1-3; no definite D call. The germline CDR1 and CDR2 sequences are GTSNPN and SVGIG (reference sequence). There are 13 residues in the CDR3. V was cut by 0 bases and J by 4 bases, with 7 bases left in between. The CDR3 sequence is CAWSVSRGNTIYF. The CDR3 nucleotides read TGTGCCTGGAGTGTATCCAGGGGAAACACCATATATTTT.

V and J are TRBV4-2 and TRBJ2-5, with 9 positions matching TRBD2. From germline, CDR1 is LGHNA and CDR2 YNFKEQ. With V trimmed by 0 bases and J by 5 bases, 10 bases remained unmatched. The CDR3 covers 17 residues. The CDR3 DNA reads TGTGCCAGCAGCCAAGAGCGGAGCGGGGGGCCGACTGAGACCCAGTACTTC. Translating gives CASSQERSGGPTETQYF.

The chain has TRBV5-1 and TRBJ1-1, with D tentatively TRBD1 (6 bases). Germline loops: CDR1 SGHRS, CDR2 YFSETQ. The CDR3 runs to 15 residues. V was clipped by 1 base and J by 3 bases, with 13 bases between them. For the CDR3, the DNA is TGCGCCAGCAGCTTGCAGGACAGCGGTTACACTGAAGCTTTCTTT. Its protein is CASSLQDSGYTEAFF.

The V call is TRBV6-5, the J call TRBJ1-2; D remains ambiguous. CDR3 length: 13 residues. CDR1 MNHEY and CDR2 SVGAGI come from the germline V gene. V dropped 6 bases and J dropped 2 bases, with 10 bases sitting between them. In nucleotides, the CDR3 is TGTGCCAGCAGGTCCGGGTCAAACTATGGCTACACCTTC. It is translated as CASRSGSNYGYTF.

The chain couples TRBV19 to TRBJ2-7, with D perhaps matching TRBD2 (6 bases). This CDR3 has 13 residues. CDR1 LNHDA and CDR2 SQIVND come from the germline V gene (reference sequence). The V end was cut by 4 bases, the J end by 6 bases, with 13 bases between. The CDR3 DNA follows: TGTGCCAGTAGTACCGCCGGAGGGCTCGAGCAGTACTTC. Residues: CASSTAGGLEQYF. Full variable domain (outside the CDR3, taken from reference TRBV19 and TRBJ2-7): DGGITQSPKYLFRKEGQNVTLSCEQNLNHDAMYWYRQDPGQGLRLIYYSQIVNDFQKGDIAEGYSVSREKKESFPLTVTSAQKNPTAFYLCASSTAGGLEQYFGPGTRLTVT.

Only a few counts were recorded for this clone. This sequence joins TRBV6-5 and TRBJ2-7; 8 nucleotides match TRBD1. This CDR3 is built from 13 residues. Losses at the gene ends were 6 bases for V and 0 bases for J; bases not matched to a gene: 1. The germline gives CDR1 MNHEY, CDR2 SVGAGI. The CDR3 loop reads CASRGTGSYEQYF. CDR3 bases: TGTGCCAGCAGGGGGACAGGCTCCTACGAGCAGTACTTC.

The chain has TRBV10-3 and TRBJ2-3; TRBD2 aligns across 10 bases. Trimming cost V 0 bases and J 6 bases; bases outside gene matches: 9. The CDR3 loop spans 17 amino acids. Germline CDR1 and CDR2: ENHRY and SYGVKD. In DNA, the CDR3 is TGTGCCATCAGTGAGTCGATGGCTAGCGGGAGTTGGGATACGCAGTATTTT. It codes for CAISESMASGSWDTQYF.